Sequencing of this T cell receptor (beta chain) was carried out in a study of blood T cell repertoires in COVID-19. As for the study in general: The United States, Italy and Spain supplied acute and convalescent COVID-19 samples. Sources were T cells, B-cell-depleted T cells, or PBMCs; the material itself was cDNA or gDNA.

Per the study methods: The authors estimated nucleated cell counts from reference gene primer amplification. Assay used: immunoSEQ multiplex PCR; TCRdb lists only in-frame clones, some missing. V and J calls and clone size come straight from that table; D and trimming were deduced from the DNA. The sample shows more than 25,000 clones, around 82% of them seen only once. The germline V and J ends were trimmed by 6 bases and 3 bases, with 6 bases remaining between them. Per the germline V gene, CDR1 is MNHEY and CDR2 is SVGEGT. This CDR3 is 11 amino acids long. This clonotype was obtained from an older man with active COVID-19. Sample: peripheral blood. J is TRBJ2-7 and V is TRBV6-2 or TRBV6-3; D is unclear. The CDR3 spells CASSPRYEQYF. CDR3 nucleotide sequence: TGTGCCAGCAGCCCCCGCTACGAGCAGTACTTC.